The 8 T cell receptor beta chains given below trace back to one sample, sequenced in a study of T cell responses to AZD1222 COVID-19 vaccine. Repertoires were generated with immunoSEQ multiplex PCR, while TCRdb's copy carries only in-frame clones and drops some. The table has 95,000 to 150,000 clones, approximately 88% seen once. Here the sequenced sample was peripheral blood, taken on day 0 of AZD1222 vaccination. All receptors come from an adult in good health.

The chain has TRBV12-5 and TRBJ2-3; possibly TRBD1 for D (5 bases). The CDR3 is 16 residues long. Trimming took 3 bases from V and 2 from J, leaving 15 bases between them. Germline CDR1 and CDR2: LGHNT and FRNRAP. This chain's CDR3 is CASGFGHGRFTDTQYF. CDR3 sequence (DNA): TGTGCTAGTGGTTTCGGACACGGCAGATTCACAGATACGCAGTATTTT.

The table lists this clone with a few counts. The J gene is TRBJ2-5, the V gene TRBV7-7, with 11 nucleotides matching TRBD2. The CDR3 has 15 amino acids. The ends lost 6 bases at V and 5 bases at J; junction bases unmatched: 8. In germline, CDR1 is SSHAT, CDR2 FNYEAQ (reference sequence). The CDR3 nucleotides are TGTGCCAGCAGTTCCTTAGCGGGGGGGCTTGAGACCCAGTACTTC. Protein: CASSSLAGGLETQYF. Based on the CDR3 plus reference TRBV7-7 and TRBJ2-5, the full variable domain is GAGVSQSPRYKVTKRGQDVTLRCDPISSHATLYWYQQALGQGPEFLTYFNYEAQPDKSGLPSDRFSAERPEGSISTLTIQRTEQRDSAMYRCASSSLAGGLETQYFGPGTRLLVL.

Points on this clone: Compared with germline, one end of the junction differs, possibly owing to a read error. The chain joins TRBV7-9 to TRBJ2-1; D perhaps matches TRBD1 (6 bases). Germline CDR1 SEHNR, CDR2 FQNEAQ (reference sequence). CDR3 length: 14 amino acids. CDR3 sequence: CASSLAWGRNEQFF. The CDR3 coding sequence is TGTGCCAGCAGCCTAGCTTGGGGGCGTAATGAGCAGTTCTTC.

The chain is built from TRBV6-6 and TRBJ1-6; perhaps TRBD1 as D (5 bases). This CDR3 has 14 residues. V was shortened by 2 bases and J by 8 bases, with 10 bases between the two germline ends. Germline CDR1 MNHNY, CDR2 SVGAGI (reference sequence). This CDR3 is CASSYDPGYSPLHF. The CDR3 DNA reads as TGTGCCAGCAGTTACGATCCAGGGTATTCACCCCTCCACTTT.

The chain recombines TRBV6-5 with TRBJ1-1; the D gene is possibly TRBD1 (6 bases). The CDR3 covers 14 residues. Germline CDR1 and CDR2: MNHEY and SVGAGI. V was shortened by 3 bases and J by 4 bases, with 12 bases between the two germline ends. The CDR3 region has the DNA TGTGCCAGCAGTTATGGGGGGCAGGTCACTGAAGCTTTCTTT. It is translated as CASSYGGQVTEAFF.

The V and J genes are TRBV5-1 and TRBJ1-4; tentatively, D is TRBD1 (6 bases). Germline V gene data show CDR1 as SGHRS and CDR2 as YFSETQ. V was pared by 3 bases and J by 2 bases, with 8 bases between. This CDR3 has 14 residues. CDR3 amino acids: CASSSDSTNEKLFF. As DNA, the CDR3 is TGCGCCAGCAGCTCGGACAGTACTAATGAAAAACTGTTTTTT.

V and J are TRBV6-4 and TRBJ2-1; D not certain. CDR1 MRHNA and CDR2 SNTAGT come from the germline V gene. This CDR3 contains 11 residues. V was clipped by 3 bases and J by 7 bases, with 4 bases between them. CDR3 nucleotide sequence: TGTGCCAGCAGTGAGGGAAATGAGCAGTTCTTC. Translated, it gives CASSEGNEQFF.

V usage is TRBV27 and J usage is TRBJ1-1; D unresolved. Germline CDR1 and CDR2: MNHEY and SMNVEV (reference sequence). CDR3 length equals 13 residues. Trimming removed 2 bases at V and 4 bases at J, with 8 bases between. As DNA, the CDR3 is TGTGCCAGCAGTTTAGGTGTCAGCACTGAAGCTTTCTTT. It is translated as CASSLGVSTEAFF.